These 23 T cell receptor beta chains were all obtained from the same sample, sequenced in a study of blood T cell repertoires in COVID-19. Produced via immunoSEQ multiplex PCR; TCRdb's table is partial and in-frame only. The table shows under 200,000 clones, with 75% to 90% occurring only once. The specimen was PBMCs or T cells enriched from blood (not recorded which). The receptor set was obtained from a woman aged 55-75 years who had recovered from COVID-19.

J is TRBJ1-1 and V is TRBV11-2, with D perhaps matching TRBD1 (6 bases). Trimming stripped 5 bases from V and 10 bases from J, with 14 bases between. There are 12 residues in the CDR3. Germline V gene lookup returns CDR1 SGHAT and CDR2 FQNNGV. This chain's CDR3 is CASSVTGGRAFF. CDR3 nucleotide sequence: TGTGCCAGCAGCGTGACAGGCGGCCGAGCTTTCTTT.

CDR3 sequence (DNA): TGCGCCAGCAGTGAGTCTGATAGCCTCTACGAGCAGTACTTC. This codes for CASSESDSLYEQYF. This chain joins TRBV10-1 and TRBJ2-7, with unresolved D. V gave up 0 bases and J gave up 3 bases, with 9 bases separating them. The CDR3 extends over 14 amino acids. CDR1 and CDR2 from the germline V gene are WNHNN and SYGVQD (reference sequence).

The V and J genes are TRBV29-1 and TRBJ2-3, with 7 bases matching TRBD2. V was pared by 7 bases and J by 1 base, with 5 bases of the junction left unmatched. CDR3 length: 13 residues. Germline loops: CDR1 SQVTM, CDR2 ANQGSEA. This CDR3 reads CSATSWGTDTQYF. In DNA, the CDR3 is TGCAGCGCGACTAGCTGGGGCACAGATACGCAGTATTTT.

The CDR3 DNA reads as TGTGCCAGCAGCCGTGGACAGATCAATCAGCCCCAGCATTTT. This codes for CASSRGQINQPQHF. The chain employs TRBV3-1 (or the pseudogene TRBV3-2) and TRBJ1-5; weak D call: TRBD1 (6 bases). The V and J ends lost 4 bases and 3 bases respectively, with 10 bases between them. CDR1 LGHDT and CDR2 YNNKEL come from the germline V gene (reference sequence). This CDR3 has 14 amino acids.

V usage is TRBV7-2 and J usage is TRBJ1-2; 9 bases match TRBD1. V dropped 1 base and J dropped 3; count of bases not matched to a gene: 3. Germline V CDR1 and CDR2: SGHTA, FQGNSA. This CDR3 contains 15 residues. For the CDR3, the DNA is TGTGCCAGCAGCTTAGACAGGGGGCCCTACTATGGCTACACCTTC. Protein sequence: CASSLDRGPYYGYTF.

The chain is built from TRBV7-8 and TRBJ1-1; D remains ambiguous. The CDR3 covers 14 residues. Germline V CDR1 and CDR2: SGHVS, FQNEAQ. V lost 5 bases and J lost 1, with 11 bases in between. CDR3 loop: CASSPGSSNTEAFF. In DNA, the CDR3 is TGTGCCAGCAGCCCCGGGAGTTCGAACACTGAAGCTTTCTTT. The full variable domain, rest sourced from reference TRBV7-8 and TRBJ1-1, is GAGVSQSPRYKVAKRGQDVALRCDPISGHVSLFWYQQALGQGPEFLTYFQNEAQLDKSGLPSDRFFAERPEGSVSTLKIQRTQQEDSAVYLCASSPGSSNTEAFFGQGTRLTVV.

CDR3 protein: CASSATGQPLDTQYF. DNA for the CDR3: TGTGCCAGCAGCGCTACGGGACAGCCCTTGGATACGCAGTATTTT. V usage is TRBV7-3 and J usage is TRBJ2-3; 7 positions match TRBD1. The CDR3 runs 15 residues. Germline CDR1 reads SGHTA; CDR2 reads FQGTGA. The junction had 11 bases not matched to a gene; V was cut back by 5 bases and J by 6 bases. Supplemented by reference TRBV7-3 and TRBJ2-3, the full variable domain reads GAGVSQTPSNKVTEKGKYVELRCDPISGHTALYWYRQSLGQGPEFLIYFQGTGAADDSGLPNDRFFAVRPEGSVSTLKIQRTERGDSAVYLCASSATGQPLDTQYFGPGTRLTVL.

This clone was observed a few times. This chain links TRBV5-1 with TRBJ1-5; TRBD1 matches 9 bases. Germline CDR1 SGHRS, CDR2 YFSETQ. The junction had 1 base not matched to a gene; V was cut back by 3 bases and J by 0 bases. This CDR3 contains 15 residues. The CDR3 DNA sequence: TGCGCCAGCAGCTGGACAGGGGATAGCAATCAGCCCCAGCATTTT. Translation: CASSWTGDSNQPQHF. Combining the CDR3 with reference TRBV5-1 and TRBJ1-5 gives the whole variable domain KAGVTQTPRYLIKTRGQQVTLSCSPISGHRSVSWYQQTPGQGLQFLFEYFSETQRNKGNFPGRFSGRQFSNSRSEMNVSTLELGDSALYLCASSWTGDSNQPQHFGDGTRLSIL.

The rearrangement uses TRBV12-3 or TRBV12-4 and TRBJ2-7; D gene unclear. The germline V and J ends were trimmed by 5 bases and 2 bases, with 4 bases remaining between them. The CDR3 loop spans 11 amino acids. The chain's CDR3 is CASSPPYEQYF. The CDR3 DNA follows: TGTGCCAGCAGTCCTCCCTACGAGCAGTACTTC.

The chain joins TRBV6-5 to TRBJ1-1; TRBD1 matches at 7 bases. With 1 base clipped from V and 4 bases from J, the junction kept 0 bases outside the gene matches. CDR1 is MNHEY and CDR2 is SVGAGI in the germline V gene. The CDR3 is 13 amino acids. The CDR3 coding sequence is TGTGCCAGCAGTTACTACAGGGGCACTGAAGCTTTCTTT. It encodes CASSYYRGTEAFF.

This chain joins TRBV27 and TRBJ2-5; maybe TRBD2 (5 bases). With 7 bases removed from V and 1 base from J, the gap between germline ends came to 16 bases. Germline V gene lookup returns CDR1 MNHEY and CDR2 SMNVEV (reference sequence). The CDR3 sequence is 15 residues long. For the CDR3, the DNA is TGTGCCAGCACCCTATATGAGGGAGTCCAAGAGACCCAGTACTTC. It is translated as CASTLYEGVQETQYF.

The J gene is TRBJ2-7, the V gene TRBV5-1; the D gene is possibly TRBD2 (6 bases). V lost 3 bases to trimming and J lost 4 bases, with 20 bases between them. This CDR3 has 16 residues. Germline V lookup: CDR1 SGHRS, CDR2 YFSETQ. CDR3 residues: CASSSSPGLAVYEQYF. CDR3 in DNA: TGCGCCAGCAGCTCTTCGCCGGGACTTGCAGTTTACGAGCAGTACTTC.

The chain recombines TRBV30 with TRBJ2-7; D not resolved. The CDR3 totals 12 residues. Germline V lookup: CDR1 GTSNPN, CDR2 SVGIG (reference sequence). The V end lost 2 bases, the J end lost 3 bases, and 8 bases lay between the germline ends. In DNA, the CDR3 is TGTGCCTGGAGTACTTCGCGCTACGAGCAGTACTTC. Translated, it gives CAWSTSRYEQYF. The full variable domain, completed using reference TRBV30 and TRBJ2-7, is SQTIHQWPATLVQPVGSPLSLECTVEGTSNPNLYWYRQAAGRGLQLLFYSVGIGQISSEVPQNLSASRPQDRQFILSSKKLLLSDSGFYLCAWSTSRYEQYFGPGTRLTVT.

The chain employs TRBV19 and TRBJ1-3; 8 bases agree with TRBD1. The CDR3 contains 14 residues. J was trimmed by 3 bases and V by 6 bases; bases with no gene match: 4. Germline lookup yields CDR1 LNHDA and CDR2 SQIVND (reference sequence). The chain's CDR3 is CASRPGGNGNTIYF. CDR3 nucleotides: TGTGCCAGTAGGCCAGGGGGCAATGGAAACACCATATATTTT.

The rearrangement joins TRBV7-9 to TRBJ2-3; TRBD1 is a possible D gene (5 bases). V lost 1 base and J 0 bases, leaving 11 bases between the germline ends. Germline CDR1 reads SEHNR; CDR2 reads FQNEAQ (reference sequence). CDR3 length: 16 amino acids. The CDR3 DNA sequence: TGTGCCAGCAGCTTAGTTGTTGACAGAAGCACAGATACGCAGTATTTT. It encodes CASSLVVDRSTDTQYF.

CDR3 in DNA: TGTGCCAGCAGCCGAAAAACAGGGGATGGCTACACCTTC. Amino acid sequence: CASSRKTGDGYTF. The chain combines TRBV11-3 with TRBJ1-2; TRBD1 agrees at 7 bases. The junction had 6 bases not matched to a gene; V was cut back by 5 bases and J by 6 bases. The germline V gene encodes CDR1 SGHNT and CDR2 YENEEA. The CDR3 extends over 13 amino acids.

This chain joins TRBV2 and TRBJ1-5; perhaps TRBD1 as D (5 bases). V lost 1 base and J 4 bases, leaving 11 bases between the germline ends. Germline lookup yields CDR1 SNHLY and CDR2 FYNNEI. This CDR3 is built from 15 residues. This CDR3 is CASSEVRARNQPQHF. CDR3 sequence (DNA): TGTGCCAGCAGTGAAGTCAGGGCTCGGAATCAGCCCCAGCATTTT.

V gene TRBV7-2 combines with J gene TRBJ2-1; D remains unclear. This CDR3 comprises 13 residues. V was pared by 4 bases and J by 7 bases, with 11 bases between. Germline CDR1 reads SGHTA; CDR2 reads FQGNSA. The CDR3 bases are TGTGCCAGCAGCTCGGCAGGCAAGAATGAGCAGTTCTTC. As protein: CASSSAGKNEQFF.

The chain couples TRBV7-2 to TRBJ2-7; 12 bases are shared with TRBD2. CDR3 length: 17 residues. Germline V lookup: CDR1 SGHTA, CDR2 FQGNSA. With 5 bases clipped from V and 3 bases from J, the junction kept 11 bases outside the gene matches. CDR3 sequence (DNA): TGTGCCAGCAGCCCACCCGCGTCTAGCGGGAGGGACTACGAGCAGTACTTC. Encoded protein: CASSPPASSGRDYEQYF.

This chain joins TRBV2 and TRBJ2-1; D may be TRBD2 (7 bases). Germline CDR1 reads SNHLY; CDR2 reads FYNNEI. V lost 6 bases, J lost 4 bases, and 13 bases lay in between. This CDR3 is 14 amino acids long. The CDR3, as DNA: TGTGCCAGCAGGGCCCGGGGGGCTTACAATGAGCAGTTCTTC. This codes for CASRARGAYNEQFF.

J is TRBJ1-5 and V is TRBV28; possible D gene TRBD1, 5 bases. The CDR3 covers 14 residues. Germline CDR1 and CDR2: MDHEN and SYDVKM. The ends were cut back, 5 bases at V and 7 bases at J, with 15 bases in the middle. The chain's CDR3 is CASSAFGAGQPQHF. In DNA form, the CDR3 reads TGTGCCAGCAGTGCCTTTGGGGCCGGACAGCCCCAGCATTTT.

J is TRBJ1-2 and V is TRBV5-5; D remains ambiguous. Trimming removed 1 base from V and 8 bases from J, with 21 bases in between. The CDR3 is made up of 16 amino acids. CDR1 SGHKS and CDR2 YYEKEE come from the germline V gene (reference sequence). The CDR3 sequence: CASSLRGTLFTRGYTF. The CDR3 nucleotides are TGTGCCAGCAGCTTGCGGGGAACACTTTTTACGCGGGGCTACACCTTC.

The chain carries TRBV19 and TRBJ2-7; possible D gene TRBD1, 6 bases. The CDR3 loop spans 13 amino acids. V shed 5 bases and J shed 2 bases, with 10 bases lying between them. The germline V gene has CDR1 LNHDA and CDR2 SQIVND (reference sequence). The chain's CDR3 is CASSPRQAYEQYF. In DNA, the CDR3 is TGTGCCAGTAGTCCCCGACAGGCCTACGAGCAGTACTTC.